Following are 27 T cell receptor beta chains from one sample sequenced in a study of T cell responses to AZD1222 COVID-19 vaccine. Only in-frame clones appear in the TCRdb table, and some are missing; sequencing was by immunoSEQ multiplex PCR. The data show approximately 80,000 clones, with approximately 90% seen just once and around 5% held by the top ten. The source was peripheral blood, collected on day 0 of AZD1222 vaccination. These receptors were collected from an adult in good health.

This clone has only a few counts. CDR3 in amino acids: CASSSNTGFVSYNEQFF. For the CDR3, the DNA is TGTGCCAGCAGCTCTAATACAGGGTTTGTGTCCTACAATGAGCAGTTCTTC. This chain uses TRBV7-9 with TRBJ2-1, with TRBD1 as a possible D gene (6 bases). The CDR3 is 17 residues long. The germline gives CDR1 SEHNR, CDR2 FQNEAQ (reference sequence). Trimming took off 4 bases at V and 1 base at J, with 17 bases between the two ends.

This rearrangement joins TRBV4-1 to TRBJ2-1; D remains unclear. The germline V gene has CDR1 MGHRA and CDR2 YSYEKL. The CDR3 totals 15 residues. V was shortened by 1 base and J by 0 bases, with 7 bases between the two germline ends. CDR3 protein: CASSQGGYSYNEQFF. In DNA, the CDR3 is TGCGCCAGCAGCCAAGGCGGCTACTCCTACAATGAGCAGTTCTTC.

This chain connects TRBV27 to TRBJ2-7; tentatively, D is TRBD1 (6 bases). From germline, CDR1 is MNHEY and CDR2 SMNVEV (reference sequence). Trimming stripped 4 bases from V and 1 base from J, with 29 bases between. The CDR3 is 20 amino acids. CDR3 protein: CASSSDRIFDPVDRSYEQYF. CDR3 nucleotide sequence: TGTGCCAGCAGTTCCGACAGGATTTTCGATCCGGTGGACAGATCCTACGAGCAGTACTTC.

The J gene is TRBJ1-1, the V gene TRBV6-5, with a tentative D call TRBD1 (5 bases). The ends were cut back, 11 bases at V and 3 bases at J, with 16 bases in the middle. The CDR3 totals 13 residues. The germline CDR1 and CDR2 sequences are MNHEY and SVGAGI. The CDR3 nucleotides read TGTGCCTGCGGGACGCTTCCCCACACTGAAGCTTTCTTT. This sequence encodes CACGTLPHTEAFF.

The V gene is TRBV5-1, the J gene TRBJ1-2; 8 positions agree with TRBD1. V was clipped by 4 bases and J by 4 bases; unmatched bases: 9. The germline CDR1 and CDR2 sequences are SGHRS and YFSETQ. The CDR3 extends over 15 amino acids. The CDR3 region is CASSPAPGGSYGYTF. The DNA of the CDR3 is TGCGCCAGCAGCCCGGCCCCAGGGGGCAGCTATGGCTACACCTTC.

V gene TRBV19 combines with J gene TRBJ2-2; 7 bases map to TRBD1. Germline V gene sequence: CDR1 LNHDA, CDR2 SQIVND (reference sequence). V was pared by 4 bases and J by 3 bases, with 8 bases of the junction left unmatched. The CDR3 is 16 residues long. CDR3 protein: CASSTRDRFDTGELFF. The CDR3 nucleotides are TGTGCCAGTAGTACCAGGGACAGATTCGACACCGGGGAGCTGTTTTTT.

This chain uses TRBV6-5 with TRBJ1-1; TRBD1 is a possible D gene (6 bases). The CDR3 contains 13 residues. Looked up from germline, CDR1 is MNHEY and CDR2 is SVGAGI. V lost 8 bases, J lost 0 bases, and 10 bases lay in between. The CDR3 DNA follows: TGTGCCAGCCCCCGGGACATGAACACTGAAGCTTTCTTT. Amino acid sequence: CASPRDMNTEAFF.

This chain uses TRBV5-6 with TRBJ2-2; D is unresolved. V lost 0 bases and J 7 bases, leaving 4 bases between the germline ends. Looked up from germline, CDR1 is SGHDT and CDR2 is YYEEEE. The CDR3 has 12 residues. The DNA of the CDR3 is TGTGCCAGCAGCTTGGTAGTCGGGGAGCTGTTTTTT. Its protein is CASSLVVGELFF.

The V and J genes are TRBV19 and TRBJ1-5; 7 bases line up with TRBD1. The CDR3 covers 15 residues. Germline values: CDR1 LNHDA, CDR2 SQIVND (reference sequence). The V segment lost 2 bases and the J segment 4 bases; nucleotides outside the gene matches: 5. CDR3: CASSIMGTDNQPQHF. CDR3 in DNA: TGTGCCAGTAGTATAATGGGGACAGATAATCAGCCCCAGCATTTT.

This chain uses TRBV5-5 with TRBJ2-2; no reliable D call. Germline values: CDR1 SGHKS, CDR2 YYEKEE (reference sequence). This CDR3 has 15 residues. Trimming removed 4 bases from V and 0 bases from J, with 10 bases in between. CDR3 nucleotides: TGTGCCAGCAGCGCCGTTACAGCGAACACCGGGGAGCTGTTTTTT. Residues: CASSAVTANTGELFF.

The CDR3 nucleotides read TGTGCCAGCAGCATTAGCGGGGTATACAATGAGCAGTTCTTC. Its translation is CASSISGVYNEQFF. V is TRBV7-3 and J is TRBJ2-1; 8 bases match TRBD2. The germline CDR1 and CDR2 sequences are SGHTA and FQGTGA. The CDR3 totals 14 residues. Trimming at V came to 5 bases and at J to 4 bases, leaving 4 bases not matched to a gene.

This chain connects TRBV3-1 (or the pseudogene TRBV3-2) to TRBJ1-6, with TRBD1 identical over 7 bases. V trimming: 1 base; J trimming: 7 bases; junction bases outside the gene matches: 7. This CDR3 is 16 amino acids long. Germline assignment: CDR1 LGHDT and CDR2 YNNKEL (reference sequence). The CDR3 region has the DNA TGTGCCAGCAGCCAAGTCCCGGGACAGCACAATTCACCCCTCCACTTT. Translated: CASSQVPGQHNSPLHF.

V and J are TRBV4-2 and TRBJ1-2; maybe TRBD1 (6 bases). Germline V gene sequence: CDR1 LGHNA, CDR2 YNFKEQ. This CDR3 is built from 15 residues. Trimming removed 4 bases from V and 3 bases from J, with 15 bases in between. CDR3 protein: CASSRETGIYYGYTF. DNA for the CDR3: TGTGCCAGCAGCCGGGAAACAGGGATTTACTATGGCTACACCTTC.

This chain links TRBV5-1 with TRBJ1-4, with 7 bases aligning to TRBD1. J was trimmed by 0 bases and V by 4 bases; bases with no gene match: 3. The CDR3 loop spans 15 amino acids. Per the germline V gene, CDR1 is SGHRS and CDR2 is YFSETQ. CDR3: CASSATGATNEKLFF. CDR3 DNA sequence: TGCGCCAGCAGCGCTACAGGGGCAACTAATGAAAAACTGTTTTTT.

CDR3 sequence (DNA): TGTGCCAGCAGTTATGGGCTTTGGGGTTGGACCTTC. Its protein product is CASSYGLWGWTF. V and J are TRBV6-5 and TRBJ1-2; D is undetermined. The V and J ends lost 3 bases and 14 bases respectively, with 16 bases between them. The CDR3 length is 12 residues. CDR1 and CDR2 from the germline V gene are MNHEY and SVGAGI.

The chain recombines TRBV11-2 with TRBJ1-1; a weak D match, TRBD1 (5 bases). Germline CDR1 and CDR2: SGHAT and FQNNGV. The CDR3 is made up of 15 amino acids. Trimming stripped 3 bases from V and 11 bases from J, with 22 bases between. The CDR3 spells CASSFGGGTSGMAFF. In nucleotides, the CDR3 is TGTGCCAGCAGCTTTGGTGGGGGGACCTCGGGTATGGCTTTCTTT.

This clone was seen a handful of times. J is TRBJ1-4 and V is TRBV6-2 or TRBV6-3, with D uncertain. The CDR3 totals 13 residues. CDR1 and CDR2 (germline): MNHEY, SVGEGT. With 2 bases removed from V and 0 bases from J, the gap between germline ends came to 1 base. The CDR3 DNA reads TGTGCCAGCAGTTACACAACTAATGAAAAACTGTTTTTT. Translating gives CASSYTTNEKLFF.

This clone was observed a single time. The chain carries TRBV6-6 and TRBJ1-2; 10 positions agree with TRBD1. Trimming removed 7 bases from V and 3 bases from J; junction bases left unmatched: 8. The CDR3 runs to 15 residues. Germline V gene sequence: CDR1 MNHNY, CDR2 SVGAGI (reference sequence). The CDR3 region has the DNA TGTGCCAGCAAATTCGTGACAGGGGGCGACTATGGCTACACCTTC. This encodes CASKFVTGGDYGYTF.

The CDR3 spells CRSGFTDTQYF. As DNA, the CDR3 is TGCAGATCGGGGTTCACAGATACGCAGTATTTT. The V gene is TRBV20-1, the J gene TRBJ2-3, with D maybe TRBD2 (5 bases). There are 11 residues in the CDR3. Per germline, CDR1 DFQATT and CDR2 SNEGSKA (reference sequence).

The chain uses TRBV11-2 and TRBJ1-6, with D possibly matching TRBD1 (5 bases). Germline values: CDR1 SGHAT, CDR2 FQNNGV. Trimming pared 1 base from V and 7 bases from J, leaving 11 bases between. There are 15 residues in the CDR3. The CDR3 is CASSLGGPGNSPLHF. The CDR3 DNA reads TGTGCCAGCAGCTTAGGGGGCCCTGGGAATTCACCCCTCCACTTT.

This chain links TRBV6-5 with TRBJ1-1, with D possibly TRBD1 on 6 matching bases. The V end was cut by 7 bases, the J end by 5 bases, with 20 bases between. This CDR3 region has 15 residues. Germline values: CDR1 MNHEY, CDR2 SVGAGI. Written as DNA, the CDR3 is TGTGCCAGCACGGATCCCGGCAGGGGCCGTACTGAAGCTTTCTTT. Translated: CASTDPGRGRTEAFF.

The chain is built from TRBV2 and TRBJ2-3, with D perhaps matching TRBD2 (6 bases). Germline CDR1 SNHLY, CDR2 FYNNEI. The CDR3 is made up of 17 amino acids. V was shortened by 5 bases and J by 0 bases, with 18 bases between the two germline ends. The chain's CDR3 is CASSPQGGGASTDTQYF. In nucleotides, the CDR3 is TGTGCCAGCAGTCCCCAGGGAGGCGGAGCTAGCACAGATACGCAGTATTTT. The full variable domain, in which reference TRBV2 and TRBJ2-3 provide the parts outside the CDR3, is EPEVTQTPSHQVTQMGQEVILRCVPISNHLYFYWYRQILGQKVEFLVSFYNNEISEKSEIFDDQFSVERPDGSNFTLKIRSTKLEDSAMYFCASSPQGGGASTDTQYFGPGTRLTVL.

The chain carries TRBV6-5 and TRBJ2-1; the match to TRBD2 covers 7 bases. Germline-derived CDR1 and CDR2 are MNHEY and SVGAGI. The CDR3 is 14 amino acids. V gave up 5 bases and J gave up 9 bases; unmatched junction bases: 10. CDR3: CASSSPGLVGEQFF. CDR3 DNA sequence: TGTGCCAGCAGTAGTCCCGGACTAGTCGGTGAGCAGTTCTTC.

The J gene is TRBJ1-3, the V gene TRBV7-9; D is unclear. CDR1 is SEHNR, CDR2 FQNEAQ, per germline (reference sequence). Trimming left V 1 base short and J 0 bases short, with 7 bases between. The CDR3 sequence is 15 residues long. Written as DNA, the CDR3 is TGTGCCAGCAGCTTAGTTGGAGTCTCTGGAAACACCATATATTTT. It encodes CASSLVGVSGNTIYF. The full variable domain, in which reference TRBV7-9 and TRBJ1-3 provide the parts outside the CDR3, is DTGVSQNPRHKITKRGQNVTFRCDPISEHNRLYWYRQTLGQGPEFLTYFQNEAQLEKSRLLSDRFSAERPKGSFSTLEIQRTEQGDSAMYLCASSLVGVSGNTIYFGEGSWLTVV.

This clone has only one observation. The gene calls are TRBV6-5 and TRBJ2-3, with a tentative D call TRBD2 (5 bases). The CDR3 totals 14 residues. Germline lookup yields CDR1 MNHEY and CDR2 SVGAGI. The V end was cut by 4 bases, the J end by 0 bases, with 8 bases between. The CDR3 protein is CASSWTPSTDTQYF. CDR3 coding DNA: TGTGCCAGCAGTTGGACTCCTAGCACAGATACGCAGTATTTT.

This clone has just one count. The V and J genes are TRBV7-2 and TRBJ1-1; TRBD1 might be the D (5 bases). Germline V gene lookup returns CDR1 SGHTA and CDR2 FQGNSA. V lost 0 bases and J lost 5, with 16 bases in between. This CDR3 is built from 16 residues. CDR3 loop: CASSLAQGLGGTEAFF. The DNA of the CDR3 is TGTGCCAGCAGCTTAGCGCAGGGTTTGGGTGGGACTGAAGCTTTCTTT.

The chain employs TRBV14 and TRBJ2-3; D is ambiguous. CDR1 and CDR2 from the germline V gene are SGHDN and FVKESK. The CDR3 runs to 12 residues. V lost 4 bases and J 1 base, leaving 3 bases between the germline ends. The CDR3 protein is CASSPGTDTQYF. CDR3 nucleotide sequence: TGTGCCAGCAGCCCGGGCACAGATACGCAGTATTTT. Full variable domain (missing parts from reference TRBV14 and TRBJ2-3): EAGVTQFPSHSVIEKGQTVTLRCDPISGHDNLYWYRRVMGKEIKFLLHFVKESKQDESGMPNNRFLAERTGGTYSTLKVQPAELEDSGVYFCASSPGTDTQYFGPGTRLTVL.